The 7 T cell receptor beta chains listed next were all sequenced from one sample in a study of shared clonotypes between healthy human individuals. The table came from immunoSEQ multiplex PCR; TCRdb's copy has only in-frame clones and leaves some out. The sample lists fewer than 650,000 clones, around 76% seen once, with 12% in the top ten. Sequencing was performed on PBMCs. These receptors were obtained from a woman aged 35 to 49 in good health. Some clones in this sample may be carry-over from other donors' samples.

The V and J genes are TRBV28 and TRBJ1-1, with TRBD1 identical over 7 bases. V lost 9 bases to trimming and J lost 7 bases; unmatched junction nucleotides: 17. The CDR3 is 15 amino acids. The germline gives CDR1 MDHEN, CDR2 SYDVKM. The CDR3 DNA reads as TGTGCCAGTACTCAGGGGGGGCAGGGTGGTAATGAAGCTTTCTTT. Translation: CASTQGGQGGNEAFF.

As concerns this clone: Other DNA variants within this sample encode the same CDR3. In DNA, the CDR3 is TGTGCCATCAGTGAGTCACAGGAGGCCCCGTTGGGCCGTTCGCAGTTCTTC. It codes for CAISESQEAPLGRSQFF. The rearrangement uses TRBV10-3 and TRBJ2-1; D may correspond to TRBD1 or TRBD2 (5 bases each). The CDR3 contains 17 residues. The germline V gene encodes CDR1 ENHRY and CDR2 SYGVKD. V was shortened by 0 bases and J by 12 bases, with 24 bases between the two germline ends.

This rearrangement joins TRBV29-1 to TRBJ2-1; 9 bases map to TRBD2. The CDR3 is 13 amino acids. Germline V lookup: CDR1 SQVTM, CDR2 ANQGSEA. The ends lost 7 bases at V and 4 bases at J; junction bases unmatched: 5. The CDR3 DNA is TGCAGCGCCGGACTAGCGCCATACAATGAGCAGTTCTTC. It is translated as CSAGLAPYNEQFF.

V usage is TRBV29-1 and J usage is TRBJ2-7, with 9 bases identical to TRBD2. The CDR3 has 15 residues. The germline V gene has CDR1 SQVTM and CDR2 ANQGSEA. Trimming took 1 base from V and 3 from J; bases not matched to a gene: 7. Here the CDR3 reads CSVEVGSGSLYEQYF. CDR3 nucleotide sequence: TGCAGCGTTGAAGTAGGTAGCGGGAGTCTCTACGAGCAGTACTTC.

This chain links TRBV28 with TRBJ1-4; possibly TRBD1 for D (6 bases). Germline CDR1 is MDHEN and CDR2 is SYDVKM. CDR3 length: 15 amino acids. The V end lost 5 bases, the J end lost 3 bases, and 13 bases lay between the germline ends. CDR3 in DNA: TGTGCCAGCAGTATTGACGGGGGCGCTAATGAAAAACTGTTTTTT. Translation gives CASSIDGGANEKLFF.

The count of this clone is one. A single base is all that separates this from a far larger clone, so a read error is likely. This same CDR3 is encoded by further DNA sequences in the sample. The chain combines TRBV10-3 with TRBJ1-2; D remains unclear. This CDR3 contains 14 residues. Germline V CDR1 and CDR2: ENHRY, SYGVKD. The CDR3 coding sequence is TGTGCCATCAGAGCCGGGAACAGTAACTACGGCTACACCTTC. This sequence encodes CAIRAGNSNYGYTF.

This clone was detected once. The rearrangement uses TRBV2 and TRBJ2-2; TRBD2 matches 7 bases. The CDR3 has 15 amino acids. CDR1 and CDR2 (germline): SNHLY, FYNNEI. With V trimmed by 6 bases and J by 0 bases, 4 bases remained unmatched. In DNA, the CDR3 is TGTGCCAGCAGAACCGGGACTACGAACACCGGGGAGCTGTTTTTT. Its protein is CASRTGTTNTGELFF.